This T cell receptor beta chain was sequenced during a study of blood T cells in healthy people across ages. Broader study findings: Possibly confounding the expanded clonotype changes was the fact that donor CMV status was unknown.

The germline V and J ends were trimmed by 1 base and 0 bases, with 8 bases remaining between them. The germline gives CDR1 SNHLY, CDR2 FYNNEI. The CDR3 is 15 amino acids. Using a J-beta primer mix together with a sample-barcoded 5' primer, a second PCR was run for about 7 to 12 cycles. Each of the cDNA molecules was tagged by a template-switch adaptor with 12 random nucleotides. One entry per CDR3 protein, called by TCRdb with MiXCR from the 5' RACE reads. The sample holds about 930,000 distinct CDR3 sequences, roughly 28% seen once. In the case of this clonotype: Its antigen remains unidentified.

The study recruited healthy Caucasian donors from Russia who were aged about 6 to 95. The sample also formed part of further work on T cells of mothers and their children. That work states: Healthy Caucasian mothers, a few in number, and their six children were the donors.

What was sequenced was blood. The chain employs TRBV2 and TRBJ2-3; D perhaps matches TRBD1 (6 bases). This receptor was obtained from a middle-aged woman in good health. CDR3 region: CASSEDRASTDTQYF. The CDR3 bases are TGTGCCAGCAGTGAAGACAGGGCCAGCACAGATACGCAGTATTTT.